A selection of T cell receptor beta chains follows, all from one sample in a study of cytomegalovirus exposure and HLA in healthy donors. Profiling relied on immunoSEQ multiplex PCR, and the TCRdb table lists in-frame clones only, not all of them. This sample's table has around 140,000 clones. The sample consisted of PBMCs. Source of these receptors: a woman in her forties in good health and CMV-seronegative. CDR3s include the opening cysteine and the closing phenylalanine or tryptophan. D genes are given only for firm matches.

j_call,d_call,v_call,cdr3_aa,cdr3_nt
TRBJ2-5,TRBD1,TRBV5-1,CASSTGGKETQYF,TGCGCCAGCAGCACAGGGGGCAAAGAGACCCAGTACTTC
TRBJ2-3,TRBD2,TRBV28,CASSQLAGWGDTQYF,TGTGCCAGCAGTCAACTAGCGGGGTGGGGAGATACGCAGTATTTT
TRBJ1-2,TRBD1,TRBV5-1,CASSLAVTGVLEGYTF,TGCGCCAGCAGCTTGGCGGTGACAGGGGTATTGGAAGGCTACACCTTC
TRBJ2-3,TRBD2,TRBV7-2,CASSPRTSPTDTQYF,TGTGCCAGCAGCCCCCGGACTAGTCCCACAGATACGCAGTATTTT
TRBJ1-6,-,TRBV7-9,CASSPSGGNSPLHF,TGTGCCAGCAGCCCTTCGGGGGGTAATTCACCCCTCCACTTT
TRBJ1-3,-,TRBV5-1,CASSLGGAGNTIYF,TGCGCCAGCAGCTTGGGGGGGGCTGGAAACACCATATATTTT
TRBJ1-1,TRBD1,TRBV9,CASSVGGDRGRTFF,TGTGCCAGCAGCGTAGGGGGGGACAGGGGGCGGACTTTCTTT
TRBJ2-3,-,TRBV5-1,CASSLMGADTQYF,TGCGCCAGCAGCTTGATGGGAGCGGATACGCAGTATTTT
TRBJ1-5,TRBD1,TRBV10-3,CAISDGTGGVQPQHF,TGTGCCATCAGTGACGGGACAGGGGGCGTTCAGCCCCAGCATTTT
TRBJ1-2,TRBD1,TRBV20-1,CSAEDRRGYTF,TGCAGTGCGGAGGACAGGCGGGGCTACACCTTC
TRBJ1-5,TRBD1,TRBV5-4,CASSLAGTADQPQHF,TGTGCCAGCAGCTTGGCGGGGACAGCGGATCAGCCCCAGCATTTT
TRBJ1-4,TRBD1,TRBV9,CASSETGESEKLFF,TGTGCCAGCAGCGAGACAGGGGAGAGTGAAAAACTGTTTTTT
TRBJ1-6,TRBD1,TRBV28,CASRSGGQGNSPLHF,TGTGCCAGCAGATCCGGGGGACAGGGTAATTCACCCCTCCACTTT
TRBJ1-3,TRBD1,TRBV5-6,CASSWGTGGSGNTIYF,TGTGCCAGCAGCTGGGGTACAGGGGGCTCTGGAAACACCATATATTTT
TRBJ1-4,-,TRBV23-1,CASSQWGGESERMFF,TGCGCCAGCAGTCAATGGGGGGGAGAGTCGGAGAGAATGTTTTTT
TRBJ1-1,TRBD1,TRBV19,CASRTTGGGTVAFF,TGTGCCAGTAGAACGACAGGGGGTGGGACAGTGGCTTTCTTT
TRBJ1-1,TRBD1,TRBV7-3,CASSPFPGQGSGEAFF,TGTGCCAGCAGCCCTTTTCCGGGACAGGGTTCTGGTGAAGCTTTCTTT
TRBJ1-1,-,TRBV7-9,CASSPRLGTEAFF,TGTGCCAGCAGCCCCCGACTTGGAACTGAAGCTTTCTTT
TRBJ2-5,TRBD2,TRBV28,CASSLAGVWKQETQYF,TGTGCCAGCAGCCTAGCGGGGGTTTGGAAACAAGAGACCCAGTACTTC
TRBJ1-1,-,TRBV7-2,CASSKTWETEAFF,TGTGCCAGCAGCAAAACATGGGAGACTGAAGCTTTCTTT
TRBJ2-5,TRBD1,TRBV29-1,CSVDVAGGETQYF,TGCAGCGTTGATGTAGCAGGGGGAGAGACCCAGTACTTC
TRBJ2-3,-,TRBV19,CASSPWEARLADTQYF,TGTGCCAGTAGCCCCTGGGAGGCAAGGTTGGCAGATACGCAGTATTTT
TRBJ1-2,-,TRBV6-5,CASRTGGRNYGYTF,TGTGCCAGCAGGACAGGCGGCAGGAACTATGGCTACACCTTC
TRBJ1-2,TRBD1,TRBV7-2,CASSWGGPGQGSAGYTF,TGTGCCAGCAGCTGGGGCGGCCCGGGACAGGGATCTGCCGGCTACACCTTC
TRBJ1-1,TRBD1,TRBV29-1,CSVRGQKKAFF,TGCAGCGTTCGGGGACAGAAGAAAGCTTTCTTT
TRBJ1-3,-,TRBV25-1,CASSELGPGNTIYF,TGTGCCAGCAGTGAATTGGGGCCTGGAAACACCATATATTTT
TRBJ2-6,TRBD1,TRBV4-1,CASSPGQGSGANVLTF,TGCGCCAGCAGCCCGGGACAGGGCTCTGGGGCCAACGTCCTGACTTTC
TRBJ2-1,TRBD2,TRBV9,CASSASSGGYNEQFF,TGTGCCAGCAGCGCCTCTAGCGGGGGCTACAATGAGCAGTTCTTC
TRBJ1-5,TRBD1,TRBV7-9,CASSLGHRGLQHF,TGTGCCAGCAGCTTAGGACACAGGGGACTCCAGCATTTT
TRBJ2-5,-,TRBV5-8,CASSRGHGGQGGETQYF,TGTGCCAGCAGCCGGGGCCACGGGGGGCAGGGAGGAGAGACCCAGTACTTC
TRBJ1-2,-,TRBV2,CASRSGSSNYGYTF,TGTGCCAGCAGAAGCGGGAGTTCTAACTATGGCTACACCTTC
TRBJ2-5,-,TRBV7-9,CASSTPRSGQETQYF,TGTGCCAGCAGCACTCCGCGGAGCGGCCAAGAGACCCAGTACTTC
TRBJ1-6,-,TRBV27,CASSSEGNFRSPLHF,TGTGCCAGCAGTTCAGAGGGAAATTTTCGTTCACCCCTCCACTTT
TRBJ1-4,TRBD1,TRBV2,CASSEQGAKGEKLFF,TGTGCCAGCAGTGAGCAGGGGGCTAAGGGAGAAAAACTGTTTTTT
TRBJ1-1,TRBD1,TRBV9,CASSASPGGRNTEAFF,TGTGCCAGCAGCGCCTCGCCAGGGGGTAGGAACACTGAAGCTTTCTTT
TRBJ2-3,-,TRBV9,CASSQGYRATDTQYF,TGTGCCAGCAGCCAGGGGTACAGGGCCACAGATACGCAGTATTTT
TRBJ2-5,TRBD2,TRBV2,CASRRGLAGVKTQYF,TGTGCCAGCAGGAGAGGACTAGCGGGGGTTAAGACCCAGTACTTC
TRBJ1-4,TRBD1,TRBV2,CASTTGVGEKLFF,TGTGCCAGCACGACAGGGGTTGGTGAAAAACTGTTTTTT
TRBJ1-2,TRBD1,TRBV11-1,CASSLQGDHYGYTF,TGTGCCAGCAGCCTTCAGGGGGATCACTATGGCTACACCTTC
TRBJ1-1,TRBD1,TRBV13,CASSSRGRDTEAFF,TGTGCCAGCAGCTCAAGGGGGCGGGACACTGAAGCTTTCTTT
TRBJ1-6,-,TRBV9,CASSVDWSSYNSPLHF,TGTGCCAGCAGCGTAGACTGGAGCTCCTATAATTCACCCCTCCACTTT
TRBJ2-3,-,TRBV18,CASSPLAASTDTQYF,TGTGCCAGCTCACCCTTAGCGGCTAGCACAGATACGCAGTATTTT
TRBJ1-2,TRBD1,TRBV19,CASSFGQEDGYTF,TGTGCCAGTAGTTTTGGACAGGAAGATGGCTACACCTTC
TRBJ1-3,-,TRBV20-1,CSASVGNTIYF,TGCAGTGCTAGCGTGGGAAACACCATATATTTT
TRBJ1-6,-,TRBV11-2,CVPTDSGYSPLHF,TGTGTCCCTACGGACTCTGGCTATTCACCCCTCCACTTT
TRBJ1-1,TRBD1,TRBV18,CASSRLTGQESTEAFF,TGTGCCAGCTCACGACTGACGGGACAGGAGAGCACTGAAGCTTTCTTT
TRBJ1-2,-,TRBV27,CASMGANYGYTF,TGTGCCAGCATGGGGGCCAACTATGGCTACACCTTC
TRBJ2-5,TRBD1,TRBV10-3,CAITETGGEETQYF,TGTGCCATCACCGAGACAGGGGGTGAAGAGACCCAGTACTTC
TRBJ1-3,TRBD1,TRBV28,CASSSGDSTGNTIYF,TGTGCCAGCAGTTCAGGGGACAGCACTGGAAACACCATATATTTT
TRBJ1-5,-,TRBV12-5,CASGLGSGFYSNQPQHF,TGTGCTAGTGGTTTAGGATCAGGGTTTTATAGCAATCAGCCCCAGCATTTT
TRBJ2-7,TRBD1,TRBV5-6,CASRGQGRYEQYF,TGTGCCAGCAGGGGACAGGGGCGGTACGAGCAGTACTTC
TRBJ1-2,-,TRBV11-2,CASSLIGQGNGYTF,TGTGCCAGCAGCTTAATCGGGCAGGGGAATGGCTACACCTTC
TRBJ1-5,-,TRBV5-1,CASSREGSNQPQHF,TGCGCCAGCAGCAGGGAGGGTAGCAATCAGCCCCAGCATTTT
TRBJ1-2,-,TRBV7-9,CASSLDLLGAGYTF,TGTGCCAGCAGCTTAGACCTCCTGGGAGCTGGCTACACCTTC
TRBJ1-1,-,TRBV4-3,CASSQDTRNTEAFF,TGCGCCAGCAGCCAAGATACTAGAAACACTGAAGCTTTCTTT
TRBJ1-1,-,TRBV10-2,CASSWETEAFF,TGCGCCAGCAGTTGGGAGACTGAAGCTTTCTTT
TRBJ2-7,TRBD2,TRBV27,CASRASGGDEQYF,TGTGCCAGCAGAGCTAGCGGGGGGGACGAGCAGTACTTC
TRBJ1-4,-,TRBV11-2,CASSLVAGAATNEKLFF,TGTGCCAGCAGCTTAGTAGCAGGGGCTGCAACTAATGAAAAACTGTTTTTT
TRBJ2-1,TRBD2,TRBV5-4,CASSPQRGVLEQFF,TGTGCCAGCAGTCCTCAGCGGGGGGTGCTTGAGCAGTTCTTC